The rows below give T cell receptor beta chains drawn from one sample of a study of T cell responses to AZD1222 COVID-19 vaccine. Repertoires were generated with immunoSEQ multiplex PCR, while TCRdb's copy carries only in-frame clones and drops some. This sample has under 200,000 clones, with about nine tenths found just once. Sequencing used peripheral blood, obtained on day 0 of AZD1222 vaccination. These receptors were obtained from an adult in good health. Each CDR3 is given with its conserved first and last residue. The D gene is left open where the match is weak. Only some rows state a clone size, as once, few, many or a class for expanded clones.

J	size	V	D	CDR3	DNA
TRBJ2-1	NA	TRBV3-1/TRBV3-2	NA	CASSQDLRNEQFF	TGTGCCAGCAGCCAAGATCTCCGGAATGAGCAGTTCTTC
TRBJ2-1	NA	TRBV19	NA	CASSIGLTAEQFF	TGTGCCAGTAGTATAGGCCTTACGGCTGAGCAGTTCTTC
TRBJ1-6	NA	TRBV18	NA	CASSPDSDSYNSPLHF	TGTGCCAGCTCACCAGACTCGGACAGCTATAATTCACCCCTCCACTTT
TRBJ2-6	NA	TRBV6-4	NA	CASSDSRGASSGANVLTF	TGTGCCAGCAGTGACTCAAGGGGGGCCAGCTCTGGGGCCAACGTCCTGACTTTC
TRBJ2-7	NA	TRBV24-1	TRBD1	CATSDARTGTYEQYF	TGTGCCACCAGTGATGCGCGGACAGGCACCTACGAGCAGTACTTC
TRBJ1-4	NA	TRBV5-1	TRBD1	CASSHIPTGASRGLNEKLFF	TGCGCCAGCAGCCACATACCTACAGGGGCCTCCAGGGGGCTCAATGAAAAACTGTTTTTT
TRBJ2-1	NA	TRBV7-3	NA	CASSLGGGEQFF	TGTGCCAGCAGCTTGGGGGGAGGTGAGCAGTTCTTC
TRBJ2-5	NA	TRBV4-1	NA	CASSHSRTIKETQYF	TGCGCCAGCAGCCATTCCAGGACTATCAAAGAGACCCAGTACTTC
TRBJ1-1	NA	TRBV5-1	NA	CASSFIQGSGNVAFF	TGCGCCAGCAGCTTTATCCAGGGATCAGGGAATGTGGCTTTCTTT
TRBJ2-3	once	TRBV19	NA	CASSATGTATDTQYF	TGTGCCAGTAGTGCAACCGGGACGGCCACGGATACGCAGTATTTT
TRBJ2-1	NA	TRBV3-1/TRBV3-2	TRBD2	CASSQSGLAGAHNEQFF	TGTGCCAGCAGCCAGTCCGGACTAGCGGGGGCCCATAATGAGCAGTTCTTC
TRBJ2-3	NA	TRBV19	NA	CASSIPPLVGLNLWTDTQYF	TGTGCCAGTAGTATACCCCCTCTCGTCGGACTTAACCTTTGGACAGATACGCAGTATTTT
TRBJ1-1	NA	TRBV28	TRBD1	CASSYRTGEDTEAFF	TGTGCCAGCAGCTACCGGACAGGGGAGGACACTGAAGCTTTCTTT
TRBJ1-1	NA	TRBV7-2	NA	CASSLIPRNTEAFF	TGTGCCAGCAGCTTAATCCCTCGGAACACTGAAGCTTTCTTT
TRBJ2-1	NA	TRBV3-1/TRBV3-2	NA	CASSQGYNEQFF	TGTGCCAGCAGCCAAGGTTACAATGAGCAGTTCTTC
TRBJ1-1	NA	TRBV19	TRBD1	CASSTDRGRNTEAFF	TGTGCCAGTAGTACCGACAGGGGGAGGAACACTGAAGCTTTCTTT
TRBJ1-5	NA	TRBV15	TRBD1	CATSRENRGPGSNQPQHF	TGTGCCACCAGCAGAGAAAACAGGGGGCCTGGGAGCAATCAGCCCCAGCATTTT
TRBJ2-1	NA	TRBV18	TRBD2	CASSTSGVAYNEQFF	TGTGCCAGCTCAACTAGCGGGGTTGCCTACAATGAGCAGTTCTTC
TRBJ1-1	NA	TRBV2	NA	CASRGRLSNTEAFF	TGTGCCAGCAGGGGAAGACTCTCGAACACTGAAGCTTTCTTT
TRBJ2-1	NA	TRBV5-1	TRBD2	CASSWLAGGWDEQFF	TGCGCCAGCAGCTGGCTAGCGGGGGGTTGGGATGAGCAGTTCTTC
TRBJ1-4	once	TRBV3-1/TRBV3-2	NA	CASSPNIDSGNEKLFF	TGTGCCAGCAGCCCCAACATCGACAGCGGTAATGAAAAACTGTTTTTT
TRBJ1-3	NA	TRBV27	TRBD1	CASSLSGTGAGNTIYF	TGTGCCAGCAGTTTATCCGGGACAGGGGCTGGAAACACCATATATTTT
TRBJ2-3	NA	TRBV5-1	TRBD1	CASSPLQGAEQYF	TGCGCCAGCAGCCCGCTCCAGGGGGCGGAGCAGTATTTT
TRBJ2-3	NA	TRBV28	NA	CASILSTHRGRRVDTQYF	TGTGCCAGCATCCTCTCCACGCACAGGGGACGGAGGGTAGATACGCAGTATTTT
TRBJ1-1	NA	TRBV9	NA	CASSPEGRGSEAFF	TGTGCCAGCAGCCCGGAGGGGCGAGGGTCTGAAGCTTTCTTT
TRBJ2-2	NA	TRBV7-9	TRBD1	CASSLGQGAGELFF	TGTGCCAGCAGCTTAGGACAGGGGGCCGGGGAGCTGTTTTTT
TRBJ2-2	NA	TRBV9	TRBD2	CASSVVWSSGGTGTGELFF	TGTGCCAGCAGCGTAGTGTGGAGTAGCGGGGGGACGGGCACCGGGGAGCTGTTTTTT
TRBJ1-1	NA	TRBV11-2	NA	CASSFLRGTEAFF	TGTGCCAGCAGCTTTCTCAGAGGGACTGAAGCTTTCTTT
TRBJ1-6	NA	TRBV5-5	NA	CASSLVDRSSPLHF	TGTGCCAGCAGCTTGGTAGACAGAAGTTCACCCCTCCACTTT
TRBJ1-1	NA	TRBV5-1	TRBD1	CASSPGGQGKAFF	TGCGCCAGCAGCCCGGGCGGACAGGGTAAGGCTTTCTTT
TRBJ2-3	NA	TRBV5-1	TRBD2	CASSPGRVAGDTDTQYF	TGCGCCAGCAGCCCAGGTCGAGTAGCGGGAGACACAGATACGCAGTATTTT
TRBJ1-2	NA	TRBV10-3	NA	CAISVKGSDYGYTF	TGTGCCATCAGTGTTAAAGGTTCTGATTATGGCTACACCTTC
TRBJ1-1	NA	TRBV6-5	TRBD1	CASSRQGIEAFF	TGTGCCAGCAGTCGACAGGGGATTGAAGCTTTCTTT
TRBJ1-1	NA	TRBV19	NA	CASSIEMAGDTEAFF	TGTGCCAGTAGTATAGAAATGGCGGGGGATACTGAAGCTTTCTTT
TRBJ1-5	NA	TRBV5-1	NA	CASSLGDGSNQPQHF	TGCGCCAGCAGCTTGGGGGACGGCAGCAATCAGCCCCAGCATTTT
TRBJ1-1	NA	TRBV5-3	NA	CARRPKDGDTEAFF	TGTGCCAGAAGACCAAAGGATGGGGACACTGAAGCTTTCTTT